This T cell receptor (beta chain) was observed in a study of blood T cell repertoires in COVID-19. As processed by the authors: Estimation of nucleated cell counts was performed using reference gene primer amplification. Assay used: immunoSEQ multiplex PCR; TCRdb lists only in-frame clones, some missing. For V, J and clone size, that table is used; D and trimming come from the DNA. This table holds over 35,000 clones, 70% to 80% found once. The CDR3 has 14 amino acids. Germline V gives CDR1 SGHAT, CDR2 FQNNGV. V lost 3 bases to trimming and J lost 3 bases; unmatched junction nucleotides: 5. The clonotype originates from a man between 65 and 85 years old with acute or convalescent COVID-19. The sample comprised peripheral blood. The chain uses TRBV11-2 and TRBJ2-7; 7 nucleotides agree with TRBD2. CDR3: CASSFERDGYEQYF. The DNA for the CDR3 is TGTGCCAGCAGCTTTGAGCGGGACGGCTACGAGCAGTACTTC.